This TCR beta chain was sequenced during a study of T-cell memory formation after mild COVID-19. Background on the study: TCR clusters were largely donor specific.

TCRdb fed the 5' RACE reads into MiXCR, producing one record per CDR3 protein. This table holds 470,000 or so distinct CDR3 sequences, nearly 25% found once. The CDR3 covers 13 residues. CDR1 is MNHEY, CDR2 SVGEGT, per germline. V lost 8 bases and J lost 5, with 16 bases in between. This clonotype showed up many times. This TCR was sampled from an adult woman who had mild COVID-19 (a few samples of this study predate the infection). Cell type and time point are not known. Sample: PBMCs or a T cell subset sorted from them (not recorded which). This chain connects TRBV6-2 or TRBV6-3 to TRBJ2-7; tentative D call: TRBD1 (6 bases). CDR3 sequence: CASLDTGSDEQYF. The CDR3, as DNA: TGTGCCAGCCTAGACACAGGGTCAGACGAGCAGTACTTC.